A selection of T cell receptor beta chains follows, all from one sample in a study of blood T cell repertoires in COVID-19. TCRdb's copy holds only in-frame clones and misses some; the assay was immunoSEQ multiplex PCR. The table records 55,000 to 65,000 clones, approximately 84% of them present only once. Input material: peripheral blood. The receptors were gathered from an older man in a cohort sampled during active COVID-19. The CDR3 runs from the conserved cysteine through the conserved F or W. The order of the fields is V gene, clone size, CDR3 length, D gene, J gene, CDR3 DNA, CDR3 protein. A D gene is named only where the DNA matches it firmly. A clone size is listed for some rows: how often the clone was seen (once, few, many), or a class if it is expanded.

TRBV19	.	15	TRBD1	TRBJ1-5	TGTGCCAGTAGTATGGGGACAGGGGGCAATCAGCCCCAGCATTTT	CASSMGTGGNQPQHF
TRBV4-3	.	17	TRBD1	TRBJ1-6	TGCGCCAGCAGCCAAGAAGGGGGCAGGGCATATAATTCACCCCTCCACTTT	CASSQEGGRAYNSPLHF
TRBV11-1	.	16	TRBD2	TRBJ2-3	TGTGCCAGCAGCCCCCTAGCGGGGACGACCTCAGATACGCAGTATTTT	CASSPLAGTTSDTQYF
TRBV9	.	15	.	TRBJ2-1	TGTGCCAGCAGCGTAGGGGGGCCGGCATTCAATGAGCAGTTCTTC	CASSVGGPAFNEQFF
TRBV7-8	.	12	.	TRBJ2-7	TGTGCCAGCAGCCTGACAGGCCACGAGCAGTACTTC	CASSLTGHEQYF
TRBV23-1	.	16	TRBD2	TRBJ2-7	TGCGCCAGCAGTCATCTTACTAGCGGGAGGGAAGTCGAGCAGTACTTC	CASSHLTSGREVEQYF
TRBV7-2	.	16	TRBD1	TRBJ1-2	TGTGCCAGCAGCTTAGGCGGGACAGGGGGGACCTATGGCTACACCTTC	CASSLGGTGGTYGYTF
TRBV11-1	.	15	.	TRBJ1-1	TGTGCCAGCAGCCTAGGACAGAAAAGGAACACTGAAGCTTTCTTT	CASSLGQKRNTEAFF
TRBV2	.	15	TRBD1	TRBJ2-5	TGTGCCAGCGCCCGGGACAGGGGGCGGTCAGAGACCCAGTACTTC	CASARDRGRSETQYF
TRBV29-1	.	13	.	TRBJ1-4	TGCAGCGTCGGACAACGGGAGGTAGAAAAACTGTTTTTT	CSVGQREVEKLFF
TRBV6-5	once	13	TRBD1	TRBJ1-2	TGTGCCAGCAGTCCAAGGACAGGGCAAGGCTACACCTTC	CASSPRTGQGYTF
TRBV4-1	once	18	.	TRBJ1-5	TGCGCCAGCAGCCAAGAGGCCTTGACAGGTCCTAGCAATCAGCCCCAGCATTTT	CASSQEALTGPSNQPQHF
TRBV5-5	.	16	TRBD1	TRBJ1-2	TGTGCCAGCAGCTTATCTTCCGGACAGGGGAACTATGGCTACACCTTC	CASSLSSGQGNYGYTF
TRBV11-2	.	18	TRBD2	TRBJ2-3	TGTGCCAGCAGCTCCCGAGGTAGCGGGAGGCTGGTGAAAGATACGCAGTATTTT	CASSSRGSGRLVKDTQYF
TRBV18	.	16	.	TRBJ1-5	TGTGCCAGCTCACCACCGACTGGTCAGTTCCGTCAGCCCCAGCATTTT	CASSPPTGQFRQPQHF
TRBV6-5	.	16	TRBD1	TRBJ1-3	TGTGCCAGCAGTTACTCGAGGCAGGGGGCTGGAAACACCATATATTTT	CASSYSRQGAGNTIYF
TRBV7-2	.	15	TRBD1	TRBJ2-2	TGTGCCAGCAGCGTCCGGGACAGGAACACCGGGGAGCTGTTTTTT	CASSVRDRNTGELFF
TRBV6-5	.	14	TRBD1	TRBJ2-7	TGTGCCAGCAGCCTCCGGGACAGATACTACGAGCAGTACTTC	CASSLRDRYYEQYF
TRBV5-1	.	14	.	TRBJ2-2	TGCGCCAGCAGCTTGGGGGGCGACACCGGGGAGCTGTTTTTT	CASSLGGDTGELFF
TRBV5-6	.	15	.	TRBJ1-1	TGTGCCAGCAGCTTACGGGTATCCATGAACACTGAAGCTTTCTTT	CASSLRVSMNTEAFF
TRBV7-9	.	16	.	TRBJ1-2	TGTGCCAGCAGCTTAGTTAGCGGGACGGATAACTATGGCTACACCTTC	CASSLVSGTDNYGYTF
TRBV7-2	medium-sized	14	TRBD1	TRBJ1-2	TGTGCCAGCAGCGAAAGACAGGGCAGGGATGGCTACACCTTC	CASSERQGRDGYTF
TRBV15	.	15	.	TRBJ1-2	TGTGCCACCAGCAGAGATCTGGGGGGGAACTATGGCTACACCTTC	CATSRDLGGNYGYTF
TRBV11-2	.	14	.	TRBJ1-1	TGTGCCAGCAGCTTCAGCCAGGAAGCCACTGAAGCTTTCTTT	CASSFSQEATEAFF
TRBV4-2	.	13	.	TRBJ1-1	TGTGCCAGCAGCCAAGATCGACAGGTTGAAGCTTTCTTT	CASSQDRQVEAFF
TRBV9	.	14	.	TRBJ1-1	TGTGCCAGCAGCGTAGGCGGTGTTAAGACTGAAGCTTTCTTT	CASSVGGVKTEAFF
TRBV12-5	.	15	.	TRBJ1-1	TGTGCTAGTGGTTCCCCGTCCGGGTTGAACACTGAAGCTTTCTTT	CASGSPSGLNTEAFF
TRBV5-1	.	14	.	TRBJ1-1	TGCGCCAGCAGCTTAGACAGCTCGAACACTGAAGCTTTCTTT	CASSLDSSNTEAFF
TRBV5-1	.	16	TRBD2	TRBJ2-5	TGCGCCAGCAGCTTGGGGGCTAGCGGGGCCCAAGAGACCCAGTACTTC	CASSLGASGAQETQYF
TRBV21-1	.	15	.	TRBJ2-2	TGTGCCAGCAGCAAAGGACAGAAGAACACCGGGGAGCTGTTTTTT	CASSKGQKNTGELFF
TRBV11-2	few	15	TRBD1	TRBJ1-2	TGTGCCAGCAGCCGCGACAGGGGAACTAACTATGGCTACACCTTC	CASSRDRGTNYGYTF
TRBV19	.	15	.	TRBJ1-5	TGTGCCACCCAGACAGCCCAGAATAGCAATCAGCCCCAGCATTTT	CATQTAQNSNQPQHF
TRBV11-3	.	16	.	TRBJ2-3	TGTGCCAGCAGCTTGGGGCGGGACAGTATCACAGATACGCAGTATTTT	CASSLGRDSITDTQYF
TRBV23-1	once	13	.	TRBJ1-1	TGCGCCAGCACAGGAGGGTGGAACACTGAAGCTTTCTTT	CASTGGWNTEAFF
TRBV6-5	.	15	TRBD2	TRBJ2-5	TGTGCCAGCAGGTCCCGCGGGAGTTACCAAGAGACCCAGTACTTC	CASRSRGSYQETQYF
TRBV19	.	14	.	TRBJ2-6	TGTGCCAGTAATTCGTTCTCTGGGGCCAACGTCCTGACTTTC	CASNSFSGANVLTF
TRBV12-5	.	13	.	TRBJ2-5	TGTGCTAGTGGTTTGCCCCTTCAAGAGACCCAGTACTTC	CASGLPLQETQYF
TRBV19	once	14	TRBD1	TRBJ1-1	TGTGCCAGTATGGGGACAGCGATGAACACTGAAGCTTTCTTT	CASMGTAMNTEAFF
TRBV19	once	14	.	TRBJ1-5	TGTGCCAGTAGTATTCTAGGGGGCAATCAGCCCCAGCATTTT	CASSILGGNQPQHF
TRBV6-2/TRBV6-3	.	15	.	TRBJ2-1	TGTGCCAGCAGGCCTGAGGGCGGGGCCTACAATGAGCAGTTCTTC	CASRPEGGAYNEQFF